This T cell receptor (beta chain) was observed in a study of neurological immune-mediated disorders. A remark on this clonotype: Its antigen is as yet unknown. The junction does not match germline at one end; this may be a read error.

General study findings and limits: HTLV-1-associated myelopathy had the most TCR clonal expansion, and multiple sclerosis had the least, less than healthy controls. Private repertoires in all groups were suggested, as expanded clones shared no CDR3 amino acid sequences across subjects.

The cDNA was generated by 5'RACE with 10-nucleotide random UMIs. The yield of each sequencing run was over 170 million TCR-beta sequences from 15-18 subjects. TCRdb reprocessed the 5' RACE reads via MiXCR and lists one record per CDR3 protein. The repertoire consists of about 28,000 distinct CDR3 sequences, with around 12% occurring once and the leading ten covering about 7.2%. The CDR3 length is 17 residues. Germline CDR1 is KGHSH and CDR2 is LQKENI. This clonotype originated in a man aged 55-75 years in good health. The rearrangement links TRBV18 to TRBJ2-3; 7 bases fit TRBD2. Sequenced: PBMCs. The CDR3 sequence: CASSSVVAGSSTYTQYF. CDR3 DNA: TGTGCCAGCTCATCCGTAGTAGCGGGCTCTAGCACATATACGCAGTATTTT.